This T cell receptor beta chain was captured by sequencing in a study of shared clonotypes between healthy human individuals. Study information: The cohort comprised a couple of women and three men. Their ages spanned 18 to 49 years.

Assay used: immunoSEQ multiplex PCR; TCRdb lists only in-frame clones, some missing. This sample yields over a million clones, of which around three quarters are seen a single time; more than 0.55% belongs to the top ten. Comments on this clone: Its antigen is currently unknown. A far larger clone is one base from this, pointing to a likely read error.

Study-level points and caveats: Among the subsets, naive ones generally showed larger estimated richness than memory ones. All-four-donor shared clonotypes had higher generation probabilities than non-shared clonotypes did.

Naive CD45RA+ and memory CD45RA-negative subsets were split from CD4+ cells. Material for sequencing was memory CD4+ T cells from PBMCs. Subset noted: CD45RA-negative fraction. This clonotype was sampled from a man younger than 30 in good health. Some clones in this sample may be carry-over from other donors' samples.

CDR3 sequence: CTWSVTGNTEAFF. The CDR3 bases are TGTACCTGGAGTGTGACAGGCAACACTGAAGCTTTCTTT. V is TRBV30 and J is TRBJ1-1; TRBD1 is a possible D gene (6 bases). The germline V gene encodes CDR1 GTSNPN and CDR2 SVGIG (reference sequence). This CDR3 is built from 13 residues. Full variable domain (outside the CDR3, taken from reference TRBV30 and TRBJ1-1): SQTIHQWPATLVQPVGSPLSLECTVEGTSNPNLYWYRQAAGRGLQLLFYSVGIGQISSEVPQNLSASRPQDRQFILSSKKLLLSDSGFYLCTWSVTGNTEAFFGQGTRLTVV.